This T cell receptor beta chain originates from a study of molecular identifiers for immune sequencing clone quantification. The study's findings and limits: Approximately 910,000 naive cells reportedly did not prevent detection of spiked Jurkat TCR RNA from one cell.

This clonotype was seen a few times. Its antigen is currently unknown. J lost 4 bases, V lost 0 bases, and 7 bases had no gene match. Germline lookup yields CDR1 LGHNA and CDR2 YSLEER. The CDR3 consists of 16 residues. Naive CD8 libraries were made from around 18,000 to 910,000 sorted cells, and they used 10%, 30% or 50% RNA. TCRdb used MiXCR to reprocess the PCR reads, holding one entry per CDR3 protein. The sample holds approximately 320,000 distinct CDR3 sequences, roughly a quarter seen once. The chain uses TRBV4-3 and TRBJ1-2; the match to TRBD1 covers 8 bases. The source material was naive CD8+ T cells from blood, with Jurkat cell RNA spiked in. Subset specified: FACS-sorted CD8+CD4-CCR7+CD45RA+ naive T cells. The sequence was obtained from a human donor in good health. Some libraries in this study had Jurkat cell RNA spiked in. CDR3: CASSQDYRGASYGYTF. In nucleotides, the CDR3 is TGCGCCAGCAGCCAAGACTACAGGGGGGCATCCTATGGCTACACCTTC.